These 18 T cell receptor beta chains were all obtained from the same sample, sequenced in a study of T cells in localized non-small cell lung cancer (dated by TCRdb to about 2020). Library method: the immunoSEQ multiplex PCR assay. This is the immuneACCESS table as TCRdb keeps it, with only in-frame sequences that have V and J called. A part of the clones is gone; compared with another copy, unresolved V genes explain less than half, and the rest is unexplained. This sample has 40,000 to 55,000 clones in its table, and 80% to 85% of those were observed once. Approximately 17% of the sample lies in the top ten. The source was peripheral blood mononuclear cells, collected before any cancer treatment. These receptors originate from a man between 40 and 70 years old with stage III lung adenocarcinoma.

This clone has a single count. V and J are TRBV30 and TRBJ1-4; possible D gene TRBD1, 6 bases. The CDR3 sequence is 15 residues long. V was clipped by 3 bases and J by 7 bases, with 18 bases between them. Germline V CDR1 and CDR2: GTSNPN, SVGIG (reference sequence). Written as DNA, the CDR3 is TGTGCCTGGAGGGTCCCGGGGGCCCTGGGTGAAAAACTGTTTTTT. Encoded protein: CAWRVPGALGEKLFF.

This clone has only one observation. The V and J genes are TRBV6-6 and TRBJ2-7; D is unresolved. V was trimmed by 2 bases and J by 5 bases, leaving 16 bases between them. The CDR3 runs 15 residues. CDR1 is MNHNY and CDR2 is SVGAGI in the germline V gene (reference sequence). The DNA for the CDR3 is TGTGCCAGCAGTTACCGGCTAGACCGGCTCCACGAGCAGTACTTC. It translates to CASSYRLDRLHEQYF.

This clone has only a few counts. The rearrangement joins TRBV5-1 to TRBJ1-1; 8 bases match TRBD1. Per the germline V gene, CDR1 is SGHRS and CDR2 is YFSETQ. V lost 4 bases to trimming and J lost 1 base; unmatched junction nucleotides: 3. This CDR3 contains 14 residues. The CDR3 bases are TGCGCCAGCAGCGCCGGGACAGGGAACACTGAAGCTTTCTTT. Encoded protein: CASSAGTGNTEAFF.

The chain has TRBV19 and TRBJ2-3; 10 bases line up with TRBD2. In germline, CDR1 is LNHDA, CDR2 SQIVND (reference sequence). V trimming: 3 bases; J trimming: 3 bases; junction bases outside the gene matches: 6. The CDR3 runs 16 residues. The CDR3 sequence is CASSIQPSGGTDTQYF. CDR3 bases: TGTGCCAGTAGTATCCAGCCTAGCGGGGGAACAGATACGCAGTATTTT.

This clone was counted a few times. The chain employs TRBV10-1 and TRBJ2-2, with D perhaps matching TRBD1 or TRBD2 (6 bases each). Trimming took 4 bases from V and 4 from J, leaving 13 bases between them. Germline V CDR1 and CDR2: WNHNN, SYGVQD (reference sequence). The CDR3 consists of 15 residues. CDR3 sequence: CASSAGGYPTGELFF. The CDR3 DNA sequence: TGCGCCAGCAGTGCCGGGGGCTACCCCACCGGGGAGCTGTTTTTT.

V and J are TRBV5-1 and TRBJ1-4; D remains unclear. Deletions cut 2 bases from V and 8 bases from J, with 13 bases between. The CDR3 consists of 14 residues. Per the germline V gene, CDR1 is SGHRS and CDR2 is YFSETQ. The CDR3 loop reads CASSFFGGGEKLFF. The CDR3 DNA follows: TGCGCCAGCAGCTTTTTCGGAGGCGGAGAAAAACTGTTTTTT. The variable domain in full, with the rest retrieved from reference TRBV5-1 and TRBJ1-4, is KAGVTQTPRYLIKTRGQQVTLSCSPISGHRSVSWYQQTPGQGLQFLFEYFSETQRNKGNFPGRFSGRQFSNSRSEMNVSTLELGDSALYLCASSFFGGGEKLFFGSGTQLSVL.

This chain uses TRBV10-3 with TRBJ2-3, with 10 positions matching TRBD1. V lost 8 bases to trimming and J lost 4 bases; unmatched junction nucleotides: 6. In germline, CDR1 is ENHRY, CDR2 SYGVKD. This CDR3 has 14 residues. The chain's CDR3 is CAIGQGGRADTQYF. The DNA of the CDR3 is TGTGCCATCGGACAGGGGGGTCGTGCAGATACGCAGTATTTT.

In this sample, this clone turned up a few times. The chain recombines TRBV5-4 with TRBJ2-1, with 13 bases aligning to TRBD2. Unmatched junction bases numbered 4, after V lost 4 bases and J lost 6 bases. CDR1 is SGHNT and CDR2 is YYREEE in the germline V gene (reference sequence). The CDR3 has 15 amino acids. This CDR3 reads CASSVLAGGSNEQFF. The CDR3 DNA reads TGTGCCAGCAGCGTACTAGCGGGGGGGTCCAATGAGCAGTTCTTC. Filled out from reference TRBV5-4 and TRBJ2-1, the complete variable domain reads ETGVTQSPTHLIKTRGQQVTLRCSSQSGHNTVSWYQQALGQGPQFIFQYYREEENGRGNFPPRFSGLQFPNYSSELNVNALELDDSALYLCASSVLAGGSNEQFFGPGTRLTVL.

The chain couples TRBV10-1 to TRBJ2-3; 7 bases are shared with TRBD2. V dropped 7 bases and J dropped 1; count of bases not matched to a gene: 2. This CDR3 has 13 amino acids. Looked up from germline, CDR1 is WNHNN and CDR2 is SYGVQD (reference sequence). The CDR3 DNA sequence: TGCGCCAGCACCAGCGGGGGCACAGATACGCAGTATTTT. It translates to CASTSGGTDTQYF.

The chain couples TRBV25-1 to TRBJ1-2; 7 positions agree with TRBD1. CDR3 length: 16 amino acids. The germline CDR1 and CDR2 sequences are MGHDK and SYGVNS. V shed 3 bases and J 2 bases; nucleotides not matched to a gene: 9. This CDR3 reads CASSEKDRQINYGYTF. As DNA, the CDR3 is TGTGCCAGCAGTGAGAAGGACAGGCAGATAAACTATGGCTACACCTTC.

The V call is TRBV5-6, the J call TRBJ2-7, with D uncertain. This CDR3 region has 13 residues. CDR1 SGHDT and CDR2 YYEEEE come from the germline V gene. Trimming removed 0 bases from V and 2 bases from J, with 6 bases in between. CDR3: CASSLDSTYEQYF. CDR3 sequence (DNA): TGTGCCAGCAGCTTGGACAGTACCTACGAGCAGTACTTC.

V gene TRBV6-6 combines with J gene TRBJ1-2; D is undetermined. Germline V CDR1 and CDR2: MNHNY, SVGAGI (reference sequence). The V gene lost 8 bases and the J gene lost 13 bases, with 17 bases spanning the gap. CDR3 length: 11 residues. CDR3: CASLGGTRFTF. CDR3 bases: TGTGCCAGCTTAGGAGGAACAAGATTCACCTTC.

This rearrangement joins TRBV30 to TRBJ2-5; D possibly corresponds to TRBD1 (6 bases). Germline values: CDR1 GTSNPN, CDR2 SVGIG (reference sequence). The CDR3 has 14 residues. The CDR3 nucleotides read TGTGTTGTGGTGGTACAGGGTATATGGGAGACCCAGTACTTC. Encoded protein: CVVVVQGIWETQYF.

The V call is TRBV5-1, the J call TRBJ2-7; 8 bases agree with TRBD1. V shed 3 bases, J shed 5 bases, and the junction held 7 bases outside the gene matches. Germline CDR1 reads SGHRS; CDR2 reads YFSETQ. The CDR3 spans 14 residues. CDR3 DNA: TGCGCCAGCAGCTACCCGGACAGGGTGCACGAGCAGTACTTC. It translates to CASSYPDRVHEQYF.

As concerns this clone: Different DNA sequences within this sample yield the same CDR3. V is TRBV11-2 and J is TRBJ2-2, with 9 bases fitting TRBD2. V was clipped by 5 bases and J by 0 bases; unmatched bases: 4. Germline values: CDR1 SGHAT, CDR2 FQNNGV. The CDR3 has 16 amino acids. The CDR3 nucleotides are TGTGCCAGCAGCCCCAGACTAGCGGCGAACACCGGGGAGCTGTTTTTT. Translation: CASSPRLAANTGELFF. Complete variable domain (other parts from reference TRBV11-2 and TRBJ2-2): EAGVAQSPRYKIIEKRQSVAFWCNPISGHATLYWYQQILGQGPKLLIQFQNNGVVDDSQLPKDRFSAERLKGVDSTLKIQPAKLEDSAVYLCASSPRLAANTGELFFGEGSRLTVL.

V gene TRBV5-1 combines with J gene TRBJ2-1, with TRBD1 matching 8 bases. V shed 5 bases and J 2 bases; nucleotides not matched to a gene: 6. The V gene's germline CDR1 is SGHRS and CDR2 YFSETQ. The CDR3 has 15 amino acids. The CDR3: CASRTGQGPYNEQFF. Here the CDR3 DNA reads TGCGCCAGCAGAACTGGACAGGGTCCCTACAATGAGCAGTTCTTC.

In DNA form, the CDR3 reads TGTGCCAGCAGCGCAACCCGGGATACAGGGGGCGGCTACACCTTC. It translates to CASSATRDTGGGYTF. The chain has TRBV2 and TRBJ1-2, with 9 bases lining up with TRBD1. CDR1 is SNHLY and CDR2 is FYNNEI in the germline V gene. Trimming took 6 bases from V and 8 from J; bases not matched to a gene: 13. CDR3 length: 15 residues.

In this sample, this clone turned up a few times. Other nucleotide sequences from this sample produce the same CDR3. This chain connects TRBV2 to TRBJ2-7; the D gene is possibly TRBD2 (6 bases). The V gene lost 3 bases and the J gene lost 7 bases, with 25 bases spanning the gap. The CDR3 contains 17 residues. Germline values: CDR1 SNHLY, CDR2 FYNNEI. The CDR3: CASSETIGAGTFLEQYF. The CDR3 region has the DNA TGTGCCAGCAGTGAGACCATAGGGGCAGGGACTTTTCTAGAGCAGTACTTC.